This T cell receptor (beta chain) was captured in a study of response to subunit inactivated influenza vaccine (dated by TCRdb to about 2018). At the level of the whole study: Deep quantitative profiling of the T cell receptor repertoire was used in the study to follow responses to a trivalent subunit inactivated influenza vaccine. What the research found in general, with its limitations: The authors proposed that each seasonal influenza vaccination may bring in only a limited number of new T cells.

Libraries were made using RT-PCR. The sample was run on an Illumina HiSeq 2500. TCRdb reworked the public reads: Q25 trimming with fastp, MiXCR clone assembly, productive beta chains retained. Each CDR3 protein gets just one entry, which takes the most common genes and DNA from the rows behind it. The sample table shows some 480,000 distinct CDR3 sequences, and 9.5% to 13% are seen once. In total, the top ten clones hold approximately 12% of the sample. Per the publication, the time point label means: 45 to 55 days after influenza vaccine administration. Counted from cysteine to phenylalanine, this CDR3 has 15 amino acids. The retained sequence is limited to the CDR3, 45 bases, with the frame set at the first base. CDR1 and CDR2 (MDHEN, SYDVKM) derive from the germline V gene. The junction shows trimming of 5 bases on V and 2 bases on J, and the gene matches do not reach 2 bases of it. Worth noting for this clonotype: Its antigen remains unidentified. Qualities for individual bases were not recorded, and no much larger clone is one base off.

Recombination linked TRBV28 to TRBJ2-1, and TRBD2 aligns with 11 junction nucleotides. The sequencing used PBMCs from blood, collected around seven weeks after vaccination. This clonotype originated in a man between 45 and 60 years old who received an inactivated influenza vaccine. Donor details come from another sample of the same person, matched by shared clones. The nucleotide sequence reads as follows: TGTGCCAGCAGTGATAGCGGGAGGGCCTACAATGAGCAGTTCTTC. Translated, it reads CASSDSGRAYNEQFF. Reference TRBV28 and TRBJ2-1 proteins supply the regions before and after the CDR3; the full variable domain is: DVKVTQSSRYLVKRTGEKVFLECVQDMDHENMFWYRQDPGLGLRLIYFSYDVKMKEKGDIPEGYSVSREKKERFSLILESASTNQTSMYLCASSDSGRAYNEQFFGPGTRLTVL.